The next 9 T cell receptor beta chains were all read from a single sample in a study of blood T cell repertoires in COVID-19. Profiling relied on immunoSEQ multiplex PCR, and the TCRdb table lists in-frame clones only, not all of them. The data contain approximately 180,000 clones, approximately 80% of them singletons. The sample comprised PBMCs or T cells enriched from blood (not recorded which). The receptors derive from a man between 45 and 60 years old who had recovered from COVID-19.

The chain has TRBV28 and TRBJ1-3; no firm D call. V gave up 2 bases and J gave up 3 bases, with 11 bases separating them. The V gene's germline CDR1 is MDHEN and CDR2 SYDVKM. This CDR3 spans 15 amino acids. CDR3 DNA sequence: TGTGCCAGCAGTTTAGGCAGGTCGTATGGAAACACCATATATTTT. Its translation: CASSLGRSYGNTIYF.

This chain uses TRBV18 with TRBJ2-7, with TRBD1 matching over 7 bases. With V trimmed by 2 bases and J by 7 bases, 8 bases remained unmatched. The CDR3 extends over 14 amino acids. Germline assignment: CDR1 KGHSH and CDR2 LQKENI. The CDR3 spells CASSPNRQGGEQYF. The CDR3 nucleotides are TGTGCCAGCTCACCAAATCGACAGGGCGGAGAGCAGTACTTC.

The chain is built from TRBV24-1 and TRBJ1-5, with 8 positions matching TRBD1. CDR3 length: 16 residues. V was clipped by 4 bases and J by 5 bases; unmatched bases: 9. CDR1 and CDR2 from the germline V gene are KGHDR and SFDVKD. The CDR3 DNA follows: TGTGCCACCAGTGAGCCTGCAGGGGGCAGGGATCAGCCCCAGCATTTT. Translation gives CATSEPAGGRDQPQHF.

CDR3 sequence: CASSLTPGQGETFF. The DNA for the CDR3 is TGCGCCAGCAGCTTGACCCCGGGACAGGGAGAAACTTTCTTT. V and J are TRBV5-1 and TRBJ1-1; TRBD1 aligns across 9 bases. The germline V gene has CDR1 SGHRS and CDR2 YFSETQ. V lost 1 base, J lost 12 bases, and 10 bases stayed unmatched. The CDR3 runs to 14 residues.

The chain recombines TRBV19 with TRBJ1-2; unclear D gene. The CDR3 has 12 amino acids. Trimming removed 5 bases at V and 7 bases at J, with 11 bases between. The germline CDR1 and CDR2 sequences are LNHDA and SQIVND (reference sequence). In nucleotides, the CDR3 is TGTGCCAGTAGTCTTCAGGCTGCTGGCTACACCTTC. Amino acids: CASSLQAAGYTF.

This clone was observed a single time. The V call is TRBV27, the J call TRBJ2-1; the match to TRBD1 covers 9 bases. The germline V gene has CDR1 MNHEY and CDR2 SMNVEV (reference sequence). The V gene end was trimmed by 4 bases and the J gene end by 4 bases; junction bases not matched to a gene: 2. The CDR3 extends over 14 amino acids. The CDR3 nucleotides read TGTGCCAGCAGTTCTGGACAGGGGTACAATGAGCAGTTCTTC. Translation: CASSSGQGYNEQFF.

The rearrangement links TRBV15 to TRBJ1-5; D is uncertain. The germline V gene encodes CDR1 LNHNV and CDR2 YYDKDF (reference sequence). This CDR3 spans 14 amino acids. With 1 base removed from V and 3 bases from J, the gap between germline ends came to 7 bases. The CDR3 bases are TGTGCCACCAGCAGAGGAGGGTTCAATCAGCCCCAGCATTTT. This sequence encodes CATSRGGFNQPQHF.

V gene TRBV28 combines with J gene TRBJ1-5, with unresolved D. Between the trimmed V and J ends, which lost 7 bases and 2 bases, there was a span of 12 bases. This CDR3 has 14 amino acids. Germline loops: CDR1 MDHEN, CDR2 SYDVKM. This chain's CDR3 is CASNYGSGNQPQHF. In nucleotides, the CDR3 is TGTGCCAGCAATTACGGGAGCGGCAATCAGCCCCAGCATTTT.

CDR3 in DNA: TGTGCCAGCAATCCGGGACAGGGGTTTTCTGGAGCTTTCTTT. Translation: CASNPGQGFSGAFF. The chain links TRBV7-9 to TRBJ1-1; 10 nucleotides line up with TRBD1. CDR3 size: 14 residues. V shed 7 bases and J 10 bases; nucleotides not matched to a gene: 12. Germline V CDR1 and CDR2: SEHNR, FQNEAQ (reference sequence).